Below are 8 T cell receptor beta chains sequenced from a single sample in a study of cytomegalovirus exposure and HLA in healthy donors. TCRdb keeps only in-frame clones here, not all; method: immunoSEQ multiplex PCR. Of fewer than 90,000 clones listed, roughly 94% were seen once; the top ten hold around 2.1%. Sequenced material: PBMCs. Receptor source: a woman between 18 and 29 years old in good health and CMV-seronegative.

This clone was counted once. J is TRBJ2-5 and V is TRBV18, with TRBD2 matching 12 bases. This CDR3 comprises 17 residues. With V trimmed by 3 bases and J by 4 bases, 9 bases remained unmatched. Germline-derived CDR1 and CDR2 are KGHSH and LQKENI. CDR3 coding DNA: TGTGCCAGCTCACCCACCCTAGCGGGAGGGGACAGAGAGACCCAGTACTTC. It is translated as CASSPTLAGGDRETQYF.

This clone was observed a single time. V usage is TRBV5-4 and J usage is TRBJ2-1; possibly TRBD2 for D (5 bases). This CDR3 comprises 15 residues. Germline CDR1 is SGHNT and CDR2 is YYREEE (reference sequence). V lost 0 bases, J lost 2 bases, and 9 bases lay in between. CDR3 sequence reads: CASSLGSGTYNEQFF. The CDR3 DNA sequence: TGTGCCAGCAGCTTGGGAAGCGGAACCTACAATGAGCAGTTCTTC.

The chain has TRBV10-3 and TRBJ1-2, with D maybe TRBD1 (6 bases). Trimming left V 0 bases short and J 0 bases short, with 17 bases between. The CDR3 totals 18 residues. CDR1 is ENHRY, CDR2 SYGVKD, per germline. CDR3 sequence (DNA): TGTGCCATCAGTGAGTCGGGGGGGCAGGCCTTCACTAACTATGGCTACACCTTC. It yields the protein CAISESGGQAFTNYGYTF.

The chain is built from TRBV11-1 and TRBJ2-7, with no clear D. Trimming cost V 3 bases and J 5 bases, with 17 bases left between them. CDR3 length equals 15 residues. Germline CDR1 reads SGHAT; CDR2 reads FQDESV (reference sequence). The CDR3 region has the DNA TGTGCCAGCAGCTTTGGCGGCTCTCGGCCCGACGAGCAGTACTTC. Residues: CASSFGGSRPDEQYF.

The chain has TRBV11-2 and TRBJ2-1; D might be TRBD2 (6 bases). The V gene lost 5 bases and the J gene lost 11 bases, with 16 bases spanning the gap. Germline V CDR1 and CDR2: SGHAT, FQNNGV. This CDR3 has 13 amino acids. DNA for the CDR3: TGTGCCAGCAGCCCACAAGGTCGGACTAAGCAGTTCTTC. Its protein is CASSPQGRTKQFF. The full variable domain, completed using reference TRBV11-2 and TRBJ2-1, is EAGVAQSPRYKIIEKRQSVAFWCNPISGHATLYWYQQILGQGPKLLIQFQNNGVVDDSQLPKDRFSAERLKGVDSTLKIQPAKLEDSAVYLCASSPQGRTKQFFGPGTRLTVL.

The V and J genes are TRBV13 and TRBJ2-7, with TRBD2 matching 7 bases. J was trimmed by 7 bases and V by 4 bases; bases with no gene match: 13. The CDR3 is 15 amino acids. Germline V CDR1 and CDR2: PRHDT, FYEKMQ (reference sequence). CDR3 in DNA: TGTGCCAGCAGCTCCCTGGCCGGGACTACTCGAGAGCAGTACTTC. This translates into CASSSLAGTTREQYF.

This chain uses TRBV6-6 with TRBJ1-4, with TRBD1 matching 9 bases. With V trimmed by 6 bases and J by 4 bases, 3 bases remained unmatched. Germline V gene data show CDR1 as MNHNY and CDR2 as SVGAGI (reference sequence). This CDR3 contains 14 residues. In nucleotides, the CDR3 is TGTGCCAGCAGGGGGACAGGGATTAATGAAAAACTGTTTTTT. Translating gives CASRGTGINEKLFF.

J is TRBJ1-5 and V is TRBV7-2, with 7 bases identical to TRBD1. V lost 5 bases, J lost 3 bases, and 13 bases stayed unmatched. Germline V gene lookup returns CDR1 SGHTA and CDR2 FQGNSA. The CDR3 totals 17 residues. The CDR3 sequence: CASSARGWGQHNQPQHF. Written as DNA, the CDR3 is TGTGCCAGCAGCGCCCGCGGATGGGGACAGCACAATCAGCCCCAGCATTTT.